These T cell receptor beta chains were read from a single sample in a study of preoperative IRX-2 immunotherapy in early breast cancer. Using immunoSEQ multiplex PCR, the repertoire was profiled, and TCRdb retains in-frame clones only, with some absent. The table lists some 99,000 clones, 86% of them singletons. Source: tumor tissue, taken after IRX-2 immunotherapy. Receptor source: a human donor with breast cancer. CDR3s include the opening cysteine and the closing phenylalanine or tryptophan. D genes are given only for firm matches. Part of the rows lack a size; the others show once, few, many or a class for expanded clones.

V gene	D gene	clone size	J gene	CDR3 protein	CDR3 DNA
TRBV7-7	-	-	TRBJ2-6	CASSRVQGGANVLTF	TGTGCCAGCAGCCGAGTGCAGGGGGGAGCCAACGTCCTGACTTTC
TRBV5-1	-	-	TRBJ1-4	CASSLVGTATNEKLFF	TGCGCCAGCAGCTTGGTAGGGACGGCGACTAATGAAAAACTGTTTTTT
TRBV6-8	-	-	TRBJ2-7	CASIGGDSQSYEQYF	TGTGCCAGCATAGGGGGGGACAGTCAAAGCTACGAGCAGTACTTC
TRBV6-8	TRBD1	once	TRBJ2-1	CASSEGASPYNEQFF	TGTGCCAGCAGTGAGGGGGCCTCCCCCTACAATGAGCAGTTCTTC
TRBV14	-	-	TRBJ1-1	CASSPSYTEAFF	TGTGCCAGCAGCCCTTCTTACACTGAAGCTTTCTTT
TRBV30	-	-	TRBJ1-4	CAWSEPQGLNEKLFF	TGTGCCTGGAGTGAACCCCAGGGCCTCAATGAAAAACTGTTTTTT
TRBV18	TRBD1	-	TRBJ1-1	CASSPGTASMNTEAFF	TGTGCCAGCTCACCGGGGACAGCGAGCATGAACACTGAAGCTTTCTTT
TRBV29-1	-	-	TRBJ1-5	CSVGARDQPQHF	TGCAGCGTGGGGGCCAGGGATCAGCCCCAGCATTTT
TRBV6-8	-	few	TRBJ1-1	CASSYSRRGGPEAFF	TGTGCCAGCAGTTACTCGAGACGGGGAGGGCCTGAAGCTTTCTTT
TRBV7-2	-	-	TRBJ1-4	CASSFGKQREKLFF	TGTGCCAGCAGCTTCGGGAAACAGCGGGAAAAACTGTTTTTT
TRBV19	-	-	TRBJ1-5	CASTIGVTNQPQHF	TGTGCCAGTACCATAGGGGTTACCAATCAGCCCCAGCATTTT
TRBV19	-	-	TRBJ2-1	CASSIGEAGRGSYNEQFF	TGTGCCAGTAGTATAGGGGAGGCGGGACGTGGATCCTACAATGAGCAGTTCTTC
TRBV28	-	-	TRBJ1-3	CASQDSGNTIYF	TGTGCCAGTCAGGACTCTGGAAACACCATATATTTT
TRBV30	-	many	TRBJ2-6	CAWSRPGLTSGANVLTF	TGTGCCTGGAGCCGCCCGGGACTCACCTCTGGGGCCAACGTCCTGACTTTC
TRBV7-6	TRBD1	-	TRBJ2-7	CASSQGQELYYEQYF	TGTGCTAGCAGCCAAGGACAGGAGTTATACTACGAGCAGTACTTC
TRBV15	-	-	TRBJ1-3	CATSRHGAGNTIYF	TGTGCCACCAGCAGACATGGAGCTGGAAACACCATATATTTT
TRBV28	-	-	TRBJ2-7	CASSPSGYEQYF	TGTGCCAGCAGCCCCAGTGGCTACGAGCAGTACTTC
TRBV6-8	-	few	TRBJ1-1	CASSPRSQPRWNTEAFF	TGTGCCAGCAGCCCTAGGTCCCAACCTAGGTGGAACACTGAAGCTTTCTTT
TRBV30	-	few	TRBJ2-1	CAWSSDRHYNEQFF	TGTGCCTGGAGTAGTGACAGGCACTACAATGAGCAGTTCTTC
TRBV28	TRBD1	-	TRBJ2-2	CASSLSGQGNTGELFF	TGTGCCAGCAGTTTATCGGGACAGGGGAACACCGGGGAGCTGTTTTTT
TRBV12-2	-	-	TRBJ1-4	CAANYSDFGTDATNEKLFF	TGTGCCGCCAATTACTCCGATTTTGGGACAGATGCAACTAATGAAAAACTGTTTTTT
TRBV30	-	-	TRBJ2-6	CAGAADSGANVLTF	TGTGCCGGGGCTGCGGACTCTGGGGCCAACGTCCTGACTTTC
TRBV7-8	-	-	TRBJ2-2	CASTGRHTGELFF	TGTGCCAGCACCGGACGGCACACCGGGGAGCTGTTTTTT
TRBV11-3	-	-	TRBJ2-1	CASSLARGFTYNEQFF	TGTGCCAGCAGCTTGGCCCGGGGATTTACCTACAATGAGCAGTTCTTC
TRBV5-1	-	-	TRBJ1-1	CASSTGTFNTEAFF	TGCGCCAGCAGCACCGGGACCTTTAACACTGAAGCTTTCTTT
TRBV11-3	-	-	TRBJ1-1	CASSLGGTYTEAFF	TGTGCCAGCAGCTTAGGAGGAACTTACACTGAAGCTTTCTTT
TRBV5-1	TRBD1	-	TRBJ2-7	CASSWGQGQGEQYF	TGCGCCAGCAGCTGGGGACAGGGCCAGGGGGAGCAGTACTTC
TRBV5-1	-	few	TRBJ1-3	CASSLSPVSGNTIYF	TGCGCCAGCAGCTTGTCGCCAGTCTCTGGAAACACCATATATTTT
TRBV9	-	-	TRBJ2-5	CASSVMDSGETQYF	TGTGCCAGCAGCGTAATGGACAGCGGAGAGACCCAGTACTTC
TRBV19	-	-	TRBJ2-7	CASSGQPGYEQYF	TGTGCCAGTTCAGGTCAACCAGGCTACGAGCAGTACTTC
TRBV6-8	-	-	TRBJ2-1	CASGAGESSYNEQFF	TGTGCCAGCGGGGCTGGAGAAAGCTCCTACAATGAGCAGTTCTTC
TRBV6-8	-	-	TRBJ2-7	CASSMGAPSYEQYF	TGTGCCAGCAGTATGGGGGCGCCTTCCTACGAGCAGTACTTC
TRBV28	TRBD1	-	TRBJ1-4	CASSGQGRGKLFF	TGTGCCAGCAGTGGACAGGGGAGGGGAAAACTGTTTTTT
TRBV11-3	-	-	TRBJ1-2	CASSPNDLANYGYTF	TGTGCCAGCAGCCCCAATGACTTAGCTAACTATGGCTACACCTTC
TRBV5-1	-	-	TRBJ2-7	CASSLPGPLGMSSYEQYF	TGCGCCAGCAGCTTGCCGGGCCCTCTTGGGATGAGCTCCTACGAGCAGTACTTC
TRBV6-8	TRBD1	-	TRBJ1-5	CASSYPPTTGFLGQPQHF	TGTGCCAGCAGTTACCCCCCCACGACAGGGTTTTTGGGGCAGCCCCAGCATTTT
TRBV5-1	-	-	TRBJ2-2	CASSLGGGGTNTGELFF	TGCGCCAGCAGCTTGGGAGGTGGCGGGACGAACACCGGGGAGCTGTTTTTT
TRBV5-1	-	-	TRBJ1-4	CASSLLTTNEKLFF	TGCGCCAGCAGCTTATTGACAACTAATGAAAAACTGTTTTTT
TRBV5-1	-	-	TRBJ2-1	CASSLGQVDNEQFF	TGCGCCAGCAGCTTGGGGCAGGTAGACAATGAGCAGTTCTTC
TRBV5-1	-	few	TRBJ1-1	CASSLEGRNTEAFF	TGCGCCAGCAGCTTAGAGGGCCGGAACACTGAAGCTTTCTTT
TRBV6-1	TRBD1	few	TRBJ1-6	CASSEVPGQGTSPLHF	TGTGCCAGCAGTGAAGTGCCGGGACAGGGAACATCACCCCTCCACTTT
TRBV1	-	-	TRBJ2-1	CASSLDPSYNEQFF	TGCGCCAGCAGCCTGGACCCGTCCTACAATGAGCAGTTCTTC
TRBV18	TRBD1	few	TRBJ1-6	CASSSGTETSPLHF	TGTGCCAGCTCGTCCGGGACAGAAACTTCACCCCTCCACTTT
TRBV10-1	TRBD2	-	TRBJ2-1	CASTTGLAGDHEQFF	TGCGCCAGCACTACCGGACTAGCGGGAGACCACGAGCAGTTCTTC
TRBV11-3	TRBD1	-	TRBJ2-2	CASSLVGTATGELFF	TGTGCCAGCAGCTTGGTGGGGACAGCAACCGGGGAGCTGTTTTTT
TRBV28	-	-	TRBJ2-2	CASRSGGGGTGELFF	TGTGCCAGCAGATCAGGGGGAGGTGGCACCGGGGAGCTGTTTTTT